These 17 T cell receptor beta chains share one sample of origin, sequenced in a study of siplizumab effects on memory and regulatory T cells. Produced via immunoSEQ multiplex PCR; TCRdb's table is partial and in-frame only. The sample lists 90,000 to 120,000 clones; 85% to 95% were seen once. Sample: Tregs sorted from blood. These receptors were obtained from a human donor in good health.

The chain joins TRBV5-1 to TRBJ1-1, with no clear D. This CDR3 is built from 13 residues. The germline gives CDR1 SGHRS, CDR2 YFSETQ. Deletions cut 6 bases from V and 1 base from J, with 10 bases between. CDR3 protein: CASKGIRNTEAFF. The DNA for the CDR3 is TGCGCCAGCAAAGGTATACGGAACACTGAAGCTTTCTTT. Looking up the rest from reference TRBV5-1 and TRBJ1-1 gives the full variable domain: KAGVTQTPRYLIKTRGQQVTLSCSPISGHRSVSWYQQTPGQGLQFLFEYFSETQRNKGNFPGRFSGRQFSNSRSEMNVSTLELGDSALYLCASKGIRNTEAFFGQGTRLTVV.

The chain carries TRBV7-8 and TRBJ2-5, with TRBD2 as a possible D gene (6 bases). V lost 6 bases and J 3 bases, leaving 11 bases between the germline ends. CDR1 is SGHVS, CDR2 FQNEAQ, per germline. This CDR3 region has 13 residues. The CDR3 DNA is TGTGCCAGCAGACCGGGCGGGGAAGAGACCCAGTACTTC. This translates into CASRPGGEETQYF.

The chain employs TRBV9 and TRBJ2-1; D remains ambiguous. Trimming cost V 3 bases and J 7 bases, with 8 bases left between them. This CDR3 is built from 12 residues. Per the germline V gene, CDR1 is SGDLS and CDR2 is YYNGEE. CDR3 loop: CASSANENEQFF. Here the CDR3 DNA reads TGTGCCAGCAGCGCCAATGAGAATGAGCAGTTCTTC.

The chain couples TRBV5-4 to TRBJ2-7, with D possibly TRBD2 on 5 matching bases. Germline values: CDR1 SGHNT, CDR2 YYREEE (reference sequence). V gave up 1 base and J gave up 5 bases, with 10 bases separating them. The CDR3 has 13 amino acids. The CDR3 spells CASSLRASNEQYF. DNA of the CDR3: TGTGCCAGCAGCTTGAGGGCTAGCAACGAGCAGTACTTC.

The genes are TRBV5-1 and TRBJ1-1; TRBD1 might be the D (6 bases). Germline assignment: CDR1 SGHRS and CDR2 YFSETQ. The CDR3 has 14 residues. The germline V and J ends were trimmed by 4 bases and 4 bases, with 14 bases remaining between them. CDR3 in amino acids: CASSRTPGVTEAFF. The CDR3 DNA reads TGCGCCAGCAGCCGGACCCCAGGGGTCACTGAAGCTTTCTTT. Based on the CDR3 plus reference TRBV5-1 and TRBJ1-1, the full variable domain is KAGVTQTPRYLIKTRGQQVTLSCSPISGHRSVSWYQQTPGQGLQFLFEYFSETQRNKGNFPGRFSGRQFSNSRSEMNVSTLELGDSALYLCASSRTPGVTEAFFGQGTRLTVV.

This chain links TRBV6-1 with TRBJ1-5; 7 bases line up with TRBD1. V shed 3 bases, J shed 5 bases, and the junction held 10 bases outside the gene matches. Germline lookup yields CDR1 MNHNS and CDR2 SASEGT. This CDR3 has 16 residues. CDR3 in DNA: TGTGCCAGCAGTGAGTACGACAGGGTGGGTCATCAGCCCCAGCATTTT. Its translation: CASSEYDRVGHQPQHF.

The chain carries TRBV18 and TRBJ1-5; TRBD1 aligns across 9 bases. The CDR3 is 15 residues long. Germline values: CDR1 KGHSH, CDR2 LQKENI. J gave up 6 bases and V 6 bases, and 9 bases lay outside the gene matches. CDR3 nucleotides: TGTGCCAGCTCGCTGACGGGACAGGGTGTTCAGCCCCAGCATTTT. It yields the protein CASSLTGQGVQPQHF.

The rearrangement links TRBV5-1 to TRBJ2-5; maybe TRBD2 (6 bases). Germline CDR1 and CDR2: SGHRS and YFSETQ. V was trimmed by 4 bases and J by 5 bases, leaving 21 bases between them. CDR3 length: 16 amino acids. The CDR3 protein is CASSPEGGFGGETQYF. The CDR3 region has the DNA TGCGCCAGCAGCCCCGAGGGAGGTTTCGGAGGGGAGACCCAGTACTTC.

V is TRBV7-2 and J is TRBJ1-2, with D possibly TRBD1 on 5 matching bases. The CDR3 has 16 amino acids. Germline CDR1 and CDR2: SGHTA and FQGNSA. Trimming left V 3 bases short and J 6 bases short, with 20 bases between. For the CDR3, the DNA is TGTGCCAGCAGCTTCGACCTGTGGGTAGGAGGGGATGGCTACACCTTC. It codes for CASSFDLWVGGDGYTF.

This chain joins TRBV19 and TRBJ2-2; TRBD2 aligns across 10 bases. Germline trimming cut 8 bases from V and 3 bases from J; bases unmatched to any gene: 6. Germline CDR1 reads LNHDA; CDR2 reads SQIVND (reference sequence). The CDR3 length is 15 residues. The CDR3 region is CASRLAGGYTGELFF. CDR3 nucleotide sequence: TGTGCCAGTCGTTTAGCGGGAGGATACACCGGGGAGCTGTTTTTT.

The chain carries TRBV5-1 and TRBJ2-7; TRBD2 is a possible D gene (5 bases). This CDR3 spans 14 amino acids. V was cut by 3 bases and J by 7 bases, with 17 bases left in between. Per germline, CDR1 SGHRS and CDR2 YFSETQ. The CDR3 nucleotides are TGCGCCAGCAGCTCCTTGTTTGATGGGAGTGAGCAGTACTTC. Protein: CASSSLFDGSEQYF. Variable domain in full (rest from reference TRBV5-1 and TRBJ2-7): KAGVTQTPRYLIKTRGQQVTLSCSPISGHRSVSWYQQTPGQGLQFLFEYFSETQRNKGNFPGRFSGRQFSNSRSEMNVSTLELGDSALYLCASSSLFDGSEQYFGPGTRLTVT.

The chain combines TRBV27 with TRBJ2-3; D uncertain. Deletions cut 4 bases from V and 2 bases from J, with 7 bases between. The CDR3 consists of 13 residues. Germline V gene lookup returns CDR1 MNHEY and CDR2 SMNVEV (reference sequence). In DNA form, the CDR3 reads TGTGCCAGCAGTTCGCCTTTCACAGATACGCAGTATTTT. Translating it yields CASSSPFTDTQYF.

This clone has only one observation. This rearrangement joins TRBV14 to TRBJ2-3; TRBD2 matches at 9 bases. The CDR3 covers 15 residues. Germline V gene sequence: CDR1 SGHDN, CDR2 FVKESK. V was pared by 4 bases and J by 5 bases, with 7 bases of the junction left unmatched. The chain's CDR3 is CASSRQRAGGDTQYF. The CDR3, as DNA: TGTGCCAGCAGCCGCCAGAGAGCGGGAGGAGATACGCAGTATTTT.

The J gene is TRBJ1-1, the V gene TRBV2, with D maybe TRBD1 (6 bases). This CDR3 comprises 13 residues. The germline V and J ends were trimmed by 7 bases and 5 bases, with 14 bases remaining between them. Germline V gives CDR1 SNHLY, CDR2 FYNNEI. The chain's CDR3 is CASNLKTGTEAFF. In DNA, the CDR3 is TGTGCCAGCAATCTTAAAACAGGGACTGAAGCTTTCTTT. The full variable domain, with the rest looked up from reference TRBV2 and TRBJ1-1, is EPEVTQTPSHQVTQMGQEVILRCVPISNHLYFYWYRQILGQKVEFLVSFYNNEISEKSEIFDDQFSVERPDGSNFTLKIRSTKLEDSAMYFCASNLKTGTEAFFGQGTRLTVV.

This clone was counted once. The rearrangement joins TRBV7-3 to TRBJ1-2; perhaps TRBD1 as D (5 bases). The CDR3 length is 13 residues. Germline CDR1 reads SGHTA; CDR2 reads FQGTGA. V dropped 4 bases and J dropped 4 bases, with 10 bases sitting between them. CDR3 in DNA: TGTGCCAGCAGCTCCCAAGGGACCTATGGCTACACCTTC. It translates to CASSSQGTYGYTF.

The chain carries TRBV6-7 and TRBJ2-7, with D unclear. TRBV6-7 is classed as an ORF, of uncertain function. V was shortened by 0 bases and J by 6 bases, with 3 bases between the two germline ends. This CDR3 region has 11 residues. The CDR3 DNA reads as TGTGCCAGCAGTTACTCGAGCGAGCAGTACTTC. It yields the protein CASSYSSEQYF.

CDR3 residues: CASSLFVSSGANVLTF. The CDR3 DNA reads TGCGCCAGCAGCCTCTTCGTGAGTTCTGGGGCCAACGTCCTGACTTTC. The chain carries TRBV4-1 and TRBJ2-6, with unresolved D. V lost 4 bases and J 1 base, leaving 11 bases between the germline ends. The CDR3 is 16 residues long. From germline, CDR1 is MGHRA and CDR2 YSYEKL.